The source of this T cell receptor beta chain is a study of control samples from healthy donors and cancer patients. The CDR3 is 15 residues long. Trimming at V came to 2 bases and at J to 3 bases, leaving 7 bases not matched to a gene. The V gene's germline CDR1 is WSHSY and CDR2 SAAADI. This clone was recorded a few times. Profiled with immunoSEQ multiplex PCR; TCRdb holds only in-frame clones, not every one. The sample lists about 58,000 clones; 70% to 90% were seen once. Sequencing used PBMCs. The sequence was obtained from a woman aged 55-75 years with lung cancer. The gene calls are TRBV10-2 and TRBJ2-7; TRBD1 matches at 7 bases. Written as DNA, the CDR3 is TGCGCCAGCAGTGAGAGGAGGAGGACAGGCTACGAGCAGTACTTC. Translated: CASSERRRTGYEQYF.